This record looks at one T cell receptor beta chain sequence and its context. CDR1 SNHLY and CDR2 FYNNEI come from the germline V gene. V shed 6 bases and J 3 bases; nucleotides not matched to a gene: 1. The CDR3 runs 13 residues. The entry originates in a study of cytomegalovirus exposure and HLA in healthy donors. 13 Jbeta primers and 60 Vbeta primers were used for the PCR. Assay used: immunoSEQ multiplex PCR; TCRdb lists only in-frame clones, some missing. Among over 120,000 clones listed, approximately 82% were seen once. This clonotype was sampled from a man younger than 40 in good health and CMV-seropositive. The sequenced sample consisted of PBMCs. The chain employs TRBV2 and TRBJ2-3; TRBD2 agrees at 9 bases. This chain's CDR3 is CASRGLATDTQYF. As DNA, the CDR3 is TGTGCCAGCAGGGGACTAGCAACAGATACGCAGTATTTT.